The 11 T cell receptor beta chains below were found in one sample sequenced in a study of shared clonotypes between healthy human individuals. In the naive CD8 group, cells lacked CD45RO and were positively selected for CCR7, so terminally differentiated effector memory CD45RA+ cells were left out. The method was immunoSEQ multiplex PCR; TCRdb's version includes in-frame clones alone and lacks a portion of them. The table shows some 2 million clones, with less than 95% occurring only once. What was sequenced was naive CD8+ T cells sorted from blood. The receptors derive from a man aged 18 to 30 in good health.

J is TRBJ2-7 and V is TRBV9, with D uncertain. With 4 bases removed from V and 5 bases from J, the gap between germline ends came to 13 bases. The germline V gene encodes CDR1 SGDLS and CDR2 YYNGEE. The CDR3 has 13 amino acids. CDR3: CASSPPGLNEQYF. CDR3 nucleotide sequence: TGTGCCAGCAGCCCCCCCGGGCTCAACGAGCAGTACTTC.

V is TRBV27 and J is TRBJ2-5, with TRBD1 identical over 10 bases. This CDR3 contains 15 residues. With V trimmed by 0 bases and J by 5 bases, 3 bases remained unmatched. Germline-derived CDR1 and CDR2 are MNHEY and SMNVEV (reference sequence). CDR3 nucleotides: TGTGCCAGCAGTTTATCGGACAGGGGGTTGGAGACCCAGTACTTC. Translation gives CASSLSDRGLETQYF.

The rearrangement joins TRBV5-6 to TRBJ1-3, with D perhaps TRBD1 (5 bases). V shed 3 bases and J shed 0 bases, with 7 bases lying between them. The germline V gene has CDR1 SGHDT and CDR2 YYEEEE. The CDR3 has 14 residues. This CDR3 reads CASSSGYSGNTIYF. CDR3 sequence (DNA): TGTGCCAGCAGCTCAGGGTACTCTGGAAACACCATATATTTT.

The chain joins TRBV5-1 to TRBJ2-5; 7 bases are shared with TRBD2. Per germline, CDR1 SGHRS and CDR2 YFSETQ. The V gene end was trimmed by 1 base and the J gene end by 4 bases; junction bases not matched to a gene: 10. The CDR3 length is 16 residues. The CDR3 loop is CASSLWRESGRETQYF. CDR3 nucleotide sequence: TGCGCCAGCAGCTTGTGGCGGGAGAGTGGCAGAGAGACCCAGTACTTC.

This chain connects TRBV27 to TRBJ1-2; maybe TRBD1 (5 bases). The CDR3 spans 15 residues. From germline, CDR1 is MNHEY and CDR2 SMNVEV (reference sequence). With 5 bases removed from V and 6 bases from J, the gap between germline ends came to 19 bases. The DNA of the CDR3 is TGTGCCAGCAGTACCCTGACAGCGGGGGTGAATGGCTACACCTTC. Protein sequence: CASSTLTAGVNGYTF.

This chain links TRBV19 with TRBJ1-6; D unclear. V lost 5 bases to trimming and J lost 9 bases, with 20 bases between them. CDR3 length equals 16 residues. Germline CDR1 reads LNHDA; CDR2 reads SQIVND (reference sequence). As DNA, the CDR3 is TGTGCCAGTAGTTCCTTTACTGCCACGGGTGGTTCACCCCTCCACTTT. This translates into CASSSFTATGGSPLHF.

The CDR3 reads CAMETGTVYEQYF. In nucleotides, the CDR3 is TGTGCCATGGAGACCGGGACTGTTTACGAGCAGTACTTC. The chain recombines TRBV30 with TRBJ2-7, with D maybe TRBD2 (6 bases). V dropped 8 bases and J dropped 4 bases, with 18 bases sitting between them. Germline V gives CDR1 GTSNPN, CDR2 SVGIG (reference sequence). The CDR3 totals 13 residues.

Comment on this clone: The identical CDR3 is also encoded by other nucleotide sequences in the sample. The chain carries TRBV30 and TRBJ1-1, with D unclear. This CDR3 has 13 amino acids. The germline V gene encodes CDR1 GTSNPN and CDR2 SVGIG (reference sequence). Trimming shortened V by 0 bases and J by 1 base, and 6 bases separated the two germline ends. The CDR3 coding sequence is TGTGCCTGGAGTGTCGAAGGGAACACTGAAGCTTTCTTT. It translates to CAWSVEGNTEAFF.

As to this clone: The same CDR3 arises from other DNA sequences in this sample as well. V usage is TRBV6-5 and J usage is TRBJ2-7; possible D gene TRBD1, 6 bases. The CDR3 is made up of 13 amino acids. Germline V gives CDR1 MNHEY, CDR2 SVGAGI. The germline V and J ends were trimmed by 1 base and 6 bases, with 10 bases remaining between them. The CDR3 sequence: CASSYYGGSEQYF. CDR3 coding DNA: TGTGCCAGCAGTTACTATGGGGGCTCCGAGCAGTACTTC.

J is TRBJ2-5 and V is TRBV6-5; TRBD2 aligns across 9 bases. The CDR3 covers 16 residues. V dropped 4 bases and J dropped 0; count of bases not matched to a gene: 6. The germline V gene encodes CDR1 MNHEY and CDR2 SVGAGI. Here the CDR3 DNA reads TGTGCCAGCAGTTCGCTAGCGGGAAGGTACCAAGAGACCCAGTACTTC. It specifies CASSSLAGRYQETQYF.

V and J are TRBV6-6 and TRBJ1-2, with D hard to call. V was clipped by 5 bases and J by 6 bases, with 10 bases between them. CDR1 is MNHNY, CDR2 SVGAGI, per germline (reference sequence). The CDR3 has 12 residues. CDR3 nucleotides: TGTGCCAGCAGTCTCGGGAGAGATGGCTACACCTTC. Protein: CASSLGRDGYTF.